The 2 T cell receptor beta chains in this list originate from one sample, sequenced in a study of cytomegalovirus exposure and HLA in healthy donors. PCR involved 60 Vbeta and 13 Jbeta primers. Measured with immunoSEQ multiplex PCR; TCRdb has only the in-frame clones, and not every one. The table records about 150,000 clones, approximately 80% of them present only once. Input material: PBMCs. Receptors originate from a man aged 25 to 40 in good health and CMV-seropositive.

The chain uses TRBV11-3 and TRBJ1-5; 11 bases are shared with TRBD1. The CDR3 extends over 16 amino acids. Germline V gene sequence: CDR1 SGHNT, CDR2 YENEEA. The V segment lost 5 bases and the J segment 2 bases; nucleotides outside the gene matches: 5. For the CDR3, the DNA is TGTGCCAGCAGCCCCGAGGACAGGGGGCGCAATCAGCCCCAGCATTTT. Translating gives CASSPEDRGRNQPQHF.

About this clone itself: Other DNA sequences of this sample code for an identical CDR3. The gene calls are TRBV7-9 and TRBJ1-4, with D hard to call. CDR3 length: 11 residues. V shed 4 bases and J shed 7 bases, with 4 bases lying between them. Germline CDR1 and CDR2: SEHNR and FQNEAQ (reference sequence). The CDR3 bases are TGTGCCAGCAGCTCGAGTGAAAAACTGTTTTTT. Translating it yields CASSSSEKLFF. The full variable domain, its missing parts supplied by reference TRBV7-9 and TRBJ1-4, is DTGVSQNPRHKITKRGQNVTFRCDPISEHNRLYWYRQTLGQGPEFLTYFQNEAQLEKSRLLSDRFSAERPKGSFSTLEIQRTEQGDSAMYLCASSSSEKLFFGSGTQLSVL.